A selection of T cell receptor beta chains follows, all from one sample in a study of cytomegalovirus exposure and HLA in healthy donors. The protocol was immunoSEQ multiplex PCR, while the TCRdb copy is restricted to in-frame clones and leaves out a portion. The profile shows 150,000 to 200,000 clones, 70% to 80% of them singletons. The material sequenced was PBMCs. Source of these receptors: a man aged 18 to 30 in good health and CMV-seropositive. The CDR3 runs from the conserved cysteine through the conserved F or W. The D gene is left open where the match is weak. Some rows mark clone size as missing; the rest say once, few, many or name a class of expanded clone.

TRBJ1-1 | few | TRBV19 | TRBD1 | CASSALGQSLSEAFF | TGTGCCAGTAGTGCACTGGGACAGAGTCTGAGTGAAGCCTTCTTT
TRBJ1-3 | NA | TRBV11-1 | NA | CASSLTDKAGNTIYF | TGTGCCAGCAGCTTGACCGACAAGGCTGGGAACACCATATATTTT
TRBJ1-5 | NA | TRBV2 | NA | CASTYRPGSNQPQHF | TGTGCCAGCACCTATAGACCGGGGAGCAATCAGCCCCAGCATTTT
TRBJ2-6 | few | TRBV18 | TRBD1 | CASSLTGLPGANVLTF | TGTGCCAGCTCACTGACAGGGCTACCTGGGGCCAACGTCCTGACTTTC
TRBJ2-5 | NA | TRBV9 | TRBD1 | CASSVGGQGGQETQYF | TGTGCCAGCAGCGTGGGCGGACAGGGCGGACAAGAGACCCAGTACTTC
TRBJ1-1 | once | TRBV10-2 | NA | CASSESLYGTEAFF | TGCGCCAGCAGTGAGTCGTTATACGGCACTGAAGCTTTCTTT
TRBJ1-3 | NA | TRBV2 | NA | CASRLDRLGNTIYF | TGTGCCAGCAGGTTGGACAGACTTGGAAACACCATATATTTT
TRBJ1-5 | NA | TRBV30 | TRBD1 | CAWSAGQSNQPQHF | TGTGCCTGGAGTGCGGGACAGAGCAATCAGCCCCAGCATTTT
TRBJ2-5 | NA | TRBV30 | TRBD1 | CAWEPGQGLETQYF | TGTGCCTGGGAACCGGGACAGGGGTTAGAGACCCAGTACTTC
TRBJ2-3 | NA | TRBV4-3 | NA | CASSPGLHPSTDTQYF | TGCGCCAGCAGCCCCGGACTCCACCCAAGCACAGATACGCAGTATTTT
TRBJ1-2 | NA | TRBV5-1 | NA | CASSLDWAGGYTF | TGCGCCAGCAGCTTGGATTGGGCGGGCGGCTACACCTTC